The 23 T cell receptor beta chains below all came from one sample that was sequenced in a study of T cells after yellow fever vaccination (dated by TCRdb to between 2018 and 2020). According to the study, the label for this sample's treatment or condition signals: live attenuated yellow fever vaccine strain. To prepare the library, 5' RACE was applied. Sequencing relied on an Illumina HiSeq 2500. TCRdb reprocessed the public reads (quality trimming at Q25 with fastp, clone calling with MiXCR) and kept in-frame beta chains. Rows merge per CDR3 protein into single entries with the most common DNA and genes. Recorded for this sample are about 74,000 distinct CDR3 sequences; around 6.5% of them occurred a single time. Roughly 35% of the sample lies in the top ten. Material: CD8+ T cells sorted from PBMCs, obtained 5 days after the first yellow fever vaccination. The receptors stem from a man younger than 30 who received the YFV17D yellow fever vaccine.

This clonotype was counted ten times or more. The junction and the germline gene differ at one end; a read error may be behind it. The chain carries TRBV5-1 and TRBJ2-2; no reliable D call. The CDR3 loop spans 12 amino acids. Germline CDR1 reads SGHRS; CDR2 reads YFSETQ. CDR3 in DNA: TGCGCCAGCAGCTTGAACGCCGGGGAGCTGTTTTTT. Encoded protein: CASSLNAGELFF.

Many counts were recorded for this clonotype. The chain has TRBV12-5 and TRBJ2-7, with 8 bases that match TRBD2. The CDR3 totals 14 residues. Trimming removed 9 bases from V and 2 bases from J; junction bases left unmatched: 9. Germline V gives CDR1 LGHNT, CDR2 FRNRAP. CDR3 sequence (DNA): TGTGCTAGCGCCCGGGGGGGGCGAACCTACGAGCAGTACTTC. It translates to CASARGGRTYEQYF.

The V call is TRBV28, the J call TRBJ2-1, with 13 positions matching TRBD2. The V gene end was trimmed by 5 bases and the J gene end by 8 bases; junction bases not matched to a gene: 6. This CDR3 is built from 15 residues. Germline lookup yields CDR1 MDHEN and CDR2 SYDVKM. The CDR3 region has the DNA TGTGCCAGCAGTATACTAGCGGGGGGGCATGATGAGCAGTTCTTC. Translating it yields CASSILAGGHDEQFF.

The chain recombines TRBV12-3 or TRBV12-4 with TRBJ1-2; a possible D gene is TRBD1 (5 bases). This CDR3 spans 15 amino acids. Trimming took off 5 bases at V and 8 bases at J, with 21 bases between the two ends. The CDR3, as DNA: TGTGCCAGCAGTCCGCGGGACGGTTCCCTCGGGGGCTACACCTTC. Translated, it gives CASSPRDGSLGGYTF.

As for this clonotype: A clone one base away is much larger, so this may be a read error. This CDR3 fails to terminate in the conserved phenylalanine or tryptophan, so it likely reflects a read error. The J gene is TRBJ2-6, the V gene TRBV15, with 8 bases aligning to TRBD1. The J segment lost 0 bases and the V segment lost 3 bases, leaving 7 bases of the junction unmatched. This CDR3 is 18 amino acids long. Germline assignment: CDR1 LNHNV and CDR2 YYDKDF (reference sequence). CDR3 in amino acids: CATSSRTGSLSGANVLTL. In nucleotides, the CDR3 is TGTGCCACCAGCAGCCGGACAGGGTCTCTCTCTGGGGCCAACGTCCTGACTCTC.

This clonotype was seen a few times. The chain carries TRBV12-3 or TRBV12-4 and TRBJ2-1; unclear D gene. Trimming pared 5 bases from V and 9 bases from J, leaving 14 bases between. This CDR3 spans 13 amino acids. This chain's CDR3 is CASSGTANSEQFF. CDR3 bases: TGTGCCAGCAGTGGTACAGCTAACAGTGAGCAGTTCTTC.

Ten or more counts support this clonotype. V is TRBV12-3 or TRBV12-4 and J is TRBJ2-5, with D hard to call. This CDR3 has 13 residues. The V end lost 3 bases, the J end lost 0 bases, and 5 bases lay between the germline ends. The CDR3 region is CASSFRYQETQYF. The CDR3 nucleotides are TGTGCCAGCAGTTTCCGGTACCAAGAGACCCAGTACTTC.

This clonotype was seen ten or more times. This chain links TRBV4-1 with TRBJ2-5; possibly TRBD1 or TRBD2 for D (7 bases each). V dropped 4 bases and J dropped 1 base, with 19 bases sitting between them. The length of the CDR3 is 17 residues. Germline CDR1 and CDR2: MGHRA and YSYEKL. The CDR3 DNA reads TGCGCCAGCAGCCCTTTGGGAGGGGGCCCCAGCCAAGAGACCCAGTACTTC. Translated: CASSPLGGGPSQETQYF.

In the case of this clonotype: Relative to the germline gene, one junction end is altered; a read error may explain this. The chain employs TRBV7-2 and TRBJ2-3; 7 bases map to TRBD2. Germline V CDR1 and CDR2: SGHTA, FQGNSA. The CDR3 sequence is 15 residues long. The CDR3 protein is CASSLVGGRADTHYF. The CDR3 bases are TGTGCCAGCAGCTTAGTCGGGGGGAGGGCAGATACGCACTATTTT.

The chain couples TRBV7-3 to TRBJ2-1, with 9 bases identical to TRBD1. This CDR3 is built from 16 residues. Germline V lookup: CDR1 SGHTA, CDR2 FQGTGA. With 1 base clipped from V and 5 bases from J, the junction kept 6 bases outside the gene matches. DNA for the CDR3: TGTGCCAGCAGCTTAAGGGACAGGGTGCCTAACAATGAGCAGTTCTTC. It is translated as CASSLRDRVPNNEQFF. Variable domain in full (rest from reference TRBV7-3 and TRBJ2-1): GAGVSQTPSNKVTEKGKYVELRCDPISGHTALYWYRQSLGQGPEFLIYFQGTGAADDSGLPNDRFFAVRPEGSVSTLKIQRTERGDSAVYLCASSLRDRVPNNEQFFGPGTRLTVL.

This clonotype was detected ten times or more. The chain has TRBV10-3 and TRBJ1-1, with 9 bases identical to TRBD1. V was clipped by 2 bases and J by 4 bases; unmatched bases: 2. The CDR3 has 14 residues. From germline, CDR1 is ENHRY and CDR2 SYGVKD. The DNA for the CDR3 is TGTGCCATCAGTGAGCGGACAGGGGTCACTGAAGCTTTCTTT. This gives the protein CAISERTGVTEAFF.

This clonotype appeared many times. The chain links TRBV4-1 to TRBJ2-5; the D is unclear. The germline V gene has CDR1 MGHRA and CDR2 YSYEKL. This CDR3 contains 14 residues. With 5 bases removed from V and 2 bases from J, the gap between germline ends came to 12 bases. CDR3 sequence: CASSLRQRQETQYF. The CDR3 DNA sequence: TGCGCCAGCAGCTTACGACAAAGACAAGAGACCCAGTACTTC.

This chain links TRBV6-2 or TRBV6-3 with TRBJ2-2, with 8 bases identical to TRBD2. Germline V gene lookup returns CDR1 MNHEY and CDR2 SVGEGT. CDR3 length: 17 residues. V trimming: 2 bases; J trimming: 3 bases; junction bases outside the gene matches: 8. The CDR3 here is CASSYPDSGGHTGELFF. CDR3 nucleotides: TGTGCCAGCAGTTACCCCGACAGCGGGGGTCACACCGGGGAGCTGTTTTTT.

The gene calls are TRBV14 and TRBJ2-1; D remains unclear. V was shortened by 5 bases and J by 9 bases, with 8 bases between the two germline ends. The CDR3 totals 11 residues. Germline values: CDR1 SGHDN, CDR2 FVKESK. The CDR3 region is CASSVGSEQFF. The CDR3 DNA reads TGTGCCAGCAGCGTCGGCAGTGAGCAGTTCTTC.

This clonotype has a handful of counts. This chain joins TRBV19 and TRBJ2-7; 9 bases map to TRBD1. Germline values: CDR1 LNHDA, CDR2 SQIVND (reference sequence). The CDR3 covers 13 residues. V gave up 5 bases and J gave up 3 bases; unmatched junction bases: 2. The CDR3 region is CASSLGQGYEQYF. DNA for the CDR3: TGTGCCAGTAGTTTGGGACAGGGCTACGAGCAGTACTTC.

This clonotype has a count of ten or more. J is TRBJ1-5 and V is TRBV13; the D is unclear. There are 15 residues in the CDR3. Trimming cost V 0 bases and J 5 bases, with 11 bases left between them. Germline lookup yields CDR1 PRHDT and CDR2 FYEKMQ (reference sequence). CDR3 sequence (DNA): TGTGCCAGCAGCTTAGGCAAGGAAGTTCATCAGCCCCAGCATTTT. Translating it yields CASSLGKEVHQPQHF.

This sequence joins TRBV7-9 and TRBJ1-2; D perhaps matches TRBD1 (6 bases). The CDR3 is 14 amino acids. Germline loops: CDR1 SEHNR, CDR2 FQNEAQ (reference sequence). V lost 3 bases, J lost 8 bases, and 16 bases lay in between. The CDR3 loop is CASSLGPTGYGYTF. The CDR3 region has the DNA TGTGCCAGCAGCTTGGGGCCCACAGGGTACGGCTACACCTTC.

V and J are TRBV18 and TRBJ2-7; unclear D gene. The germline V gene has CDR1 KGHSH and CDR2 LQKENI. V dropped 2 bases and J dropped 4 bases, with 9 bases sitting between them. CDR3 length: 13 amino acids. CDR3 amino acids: CASSPGTAYEQYV. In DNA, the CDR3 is TGTGCCAGCTCACCAGGAACGGCTTACGAGCAGTACGTC.

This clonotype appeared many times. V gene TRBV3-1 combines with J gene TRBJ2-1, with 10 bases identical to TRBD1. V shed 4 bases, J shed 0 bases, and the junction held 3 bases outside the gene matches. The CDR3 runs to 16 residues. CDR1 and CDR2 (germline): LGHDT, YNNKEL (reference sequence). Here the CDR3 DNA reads TGTGCCAGCAGCCTCGGACAGGGGGACTCCTACAATGAGCAGTTCTTC. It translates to CASSLGQGDSYNEQFF.

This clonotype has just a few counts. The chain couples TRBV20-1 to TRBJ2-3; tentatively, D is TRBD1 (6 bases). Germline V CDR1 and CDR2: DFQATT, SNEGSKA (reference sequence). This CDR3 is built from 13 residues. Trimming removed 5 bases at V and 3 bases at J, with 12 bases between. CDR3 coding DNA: TGCAGTGCTGTGGACAGAATGACAGATACGCAGTATTTT. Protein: CSAVDRMTDTQYF.

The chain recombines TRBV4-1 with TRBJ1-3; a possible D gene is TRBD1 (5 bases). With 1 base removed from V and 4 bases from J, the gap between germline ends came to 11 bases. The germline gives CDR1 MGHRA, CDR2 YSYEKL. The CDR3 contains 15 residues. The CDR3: CASSQAPGSGNTIYF. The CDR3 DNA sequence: TGCGCCAGCAGCCAAGCTCCAGGGTCCGGAAACACCATATATTTT.

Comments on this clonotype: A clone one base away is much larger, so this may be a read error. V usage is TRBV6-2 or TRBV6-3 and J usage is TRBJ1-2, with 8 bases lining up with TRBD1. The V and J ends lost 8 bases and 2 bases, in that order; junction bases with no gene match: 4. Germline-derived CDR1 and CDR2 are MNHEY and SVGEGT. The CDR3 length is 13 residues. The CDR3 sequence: CASPGTGNYGYTF. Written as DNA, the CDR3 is TGTGCCAGCCCCGGGACAGGAAACTATGGCTACACCTTC.

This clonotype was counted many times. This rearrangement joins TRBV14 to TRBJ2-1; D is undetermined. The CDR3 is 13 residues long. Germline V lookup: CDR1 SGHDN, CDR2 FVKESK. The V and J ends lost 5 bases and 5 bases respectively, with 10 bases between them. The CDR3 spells CASSINSDNEQFF. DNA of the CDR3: TGTGCCAGCAGCATTAACAGCGACAATGAGCAGTTCTTC.